The 22 T cell receptor beta chains below were found in one sample sequenced in a study of control samples from healthy donors and cancer patients. Assay: immunoSEQ multiplex PCR; the TCRdb copy retains only in-frame clones and omits some. Altogether tens of thousands of clones are present, 80% to 95% being singletons, with the ten largest covering 1.3%. The sample consisted of PBMCs. Receptors originate from a woman in her thirties or forties with lung cancer.

The rearrangement links TRBV13 to TRBJ2-7; 12 nucleotides match TRBD1. The CDR3 contains 14 residues. Germline trimming cut 5 bases from V and 5 bases from J; bases unmatched to any gene: 4. CDR1 is PRHDT and CDR2 is FYEKMQ in the germline V gene (reference sequence). This chain's CDR3 is CASSPGTGGNEQYF. For the CDR3, the DNA is TGTGCCAGCAGCCCCGGGACAGGGGGCAACGAGCAGTACTTC.

This chain links TRBV29-1 with TRBJ2-1; D is ambiguous. This CDR3 has 10 amino acids. Deletions cut 7 bases from V and 8 bases from J, with 9 bases between. CDR1 is SQVTM, CDR2 ANQGSEA, per germline. This CDR3 is CSALFYEQFF. The CDR3 bases are TGCAGCGCCCTTTTTTATGAGCAGTTCTTC.

This clone was picked up one time. The chain joins TRBV6-5 to TRBJ1-5, with a tentative D call TRBD1 (5 bases). V was trimmed by 11 bases and J by 1 base, leaving 12 bases between them. CDR1 is MNHEY and CDR2 is SVGAGI in the germline V gene. The CDR3 runs 13 residues. CDR3 coding DNA: TGTGCCTCCGGGCAGGGAAGCAATCAGCCCCAGCATTTT. Translating gives CASGQGSNQPQHF.

The chain employs TRBV5-4 and TRBJ2-1, with D uncertain. Trimming removed 1 base from V and 9 bases from J, with 11 bases in between. This CDR3 has 13 amino acids. Germline V lookup: CDR1 SGHNT, CDR2 YYREEE (reference sequence). Written as DNA, the CDR3 is TGTGCCAGCAGCTTGTCCACCCAAACTGAGCAGTTCTTC. This encodes CASSLSTQTEQFF. Together with reference TRBV5-4 and TRBJ2-1, the CDR3 gives the full variable domain: ETGVTQSPTHLIKTRGQQVTLRCSSQSGHNTVSWYQQALGQGPQFIFQYYREEENGRGNFPPRFSGLQFPNYSSELNVNALELDDSALYLCASSLSTQTEQFFGPGTRLTVL.

This chain connects TRBV27 to TRBJ1-1, with no clear D. The CDR3 covers 13 residues. CDR1 and CDR2 from the germline V gene are MNHEY and SMNVEV (reference sequence). V lost 3 bases to trimming and J lost 4 bases, with 9 bases between them. In DNA form, the CDR3 reads TGTGCCAGCAGTTTTGGCACGGGCACTGAAGCTTTCTTT. This translates into CASSFGTGTEAFF.

The chain recombines TRBV4-1 with TRBJ2-1, with 7 bases identical to TRBD2. This CDR3 is 17 amino acids long. The germline CDR1 and CDR2 sequences are MGHRA and YSYEKL. With V trimmed by 1 base and J by 4 bases, 10 bases remained unmatched. The chain's CDR3 is CASSQVTAGVVYNEQFF. The CDR3 DNA reads as TGCGCCAGCAGCCAAGTAACGGCGGGGGTGGTTTACAATGAGCAGTTCTTC.

This chain connects TRBV2 to TRBJ1-2; 7 bases align to TRBD1. The CDR3 has 13 amino acids. V dropped 4 bases and J dropped 7; count of bases not matched to a gene: 6. Germline values: CDR1 SNHLY, CDR2 FYNNEI. The CDR3 DNA sequence: TGTGCCAGCAGTGGCTCCCAGGGGGGTGGCTACACCTTC. As protein: CASSGSQGGGYTF.

The J gene is TRBJ1-5, the V gene TRBV7-8; no clear D. Germline CDR1 reads SGHVS; CDR2 reads FQNEAQ. V lost 1 base and J 8 bases, leaving 9 bases between the germline ends. This CDR3 has 13 residues. Here the CDR3 reads CASSLGPGKPQHF. The CDR3, as DNA: TGTGCCAGCAGCTTAGGTCCCGGCAAGCCCCAGCATTTT.

The chain is built from TRBV3-1 (or the pseudogene TRBV3-2) and TRBJ1-5; D gene unclear. The CDR3 loop spans 13 amino acids. CDR1 and CDR2 (germline): LGHDT, YNNKEL (reference sequence). V lost 2 bases, J lost 5 bases, and 7 bases lay in between. The CDR3, as DNA: TGTGCCAGCAGCCAATCCTTTCATCAGCCCCAGCATTTT. Translating gives CASSQSFHQPQHF.

The CDR3 region is CASSSTAVRNTEAFF. In nucleotides, the CDR3 is TGTGCCAGCAGCTCGACAGCAGTTCGAAACACTGAAGCTTTCTTT. The genes are TRBV7-9 and TRBJ1-1; D is possibly TRBD1 (5 bases). The CDR3 extends over 15 amino acids. CDR1 SEHNR and CDR2 FQNEAQ come from the germline V gene (reference sequence). Trimming took 4 bases from V and 2 from J, leaving 14 bases between them.

The V and J genes are TRBV10-1 and TRBJ1-5, with D perhaps TRBD1 (6 bases). Trimming removed 3 bases from V and 0 bases from J, with 18 bases in between. CDR3 length: 18 amino acids. Germline V gene lookup returns CDR1 WNHNN and CDR2 SYGVQD (reference sequence). CDR3 loop: CASSEISDRVYSNQPQHF. DNA for the CDR3: TGCGCCAGCAGTGAAATATCGGACAGAGTTTATAGCAATCAGCCCCAGCATTTT.

The chain combines TRBV4-1 with TRBJ1-4, with no clear D. The ends were cut back, 4 bases at V and 9 bases at J, with 9 bases in the middle. Germline CDR1 MGHRA, CDR2 YSYEKL. The CDR3 covers 12 residues. The CDR3 bases are TGCGCCAGCAGCCCATTAGGCCAAAAACTGTTTTTT. This encodes CASSPLGQKLFF.

V gene TRBV12-3 or TRBV12-4 combines with J gene TRBJ1-6; D is unresolved. V dropped 2 bases and J dropped 12 bases, with 8 bases sitting between them. The CDR3 has 12 amino acids. The CDR3 DNA is TGTGCCAGCAGTTTACTCGGGCTACCCCTCCACTTT. Protein: CASSLLGLPLHF.

The DNA for the CDR3 is TGTGCCAGCAGCTGGGGACATTCGCAGGGGCAGCCCCAGCATTTT. Residues: CASSWGHSQGQPQHF. The chain employs TRBV5-5 and TRBJ1-5; perhaps TRBD1 as D (6 bases). This CDR3 is 15 amino acids long. The germline V gene encodes CDR1 SGHKS and CDR2 YYEKEE (reference sequence). The V and J ends lost 3 bases and 7 bases respectively, with 17 bases between them.

The rearrangement uses TRBV14 and TRBJ2-1, with D tentatively TRBD1 (6 bases). This CDR3 comprises 13 residues. The germline V and J ends were trimmed by 4 bases and 4 bases, with 8 bases remaining between them. Germline lookup yields CDR1 SGHDN and CDR2 FVKESK. CDR3 in amino acids: CASSPDRYNEQFF. The CDR3, as DNA: TGTGCCAGCAGCCCCGACAGGTACAATGAGCAGTTCTTC.

The chain employs TRBV3-1 (or the pseudogene TRBV3-2) and TRBJ1-1, with unresolved D. The CDR3 covers 12 residues. Germline V gene lookup returns CDR1 LGHDT and CDR2 YNNKEL (reference sequence). The V gene lost 7 bases and the J gene lost 1 base, with 7 bases spanning the gap. The CDR3 here is CASTVGNTEAFF. The CDR3 DNA follows: TGTGCCAGCACCGTCGGGAACACTGAAGCTTTCTTT.

The chain is built from TRBV3-1 (or the pseudogene TRBV3-2) and TRBJ2-7; perhaps D is TRBD1 or TRBD2 (5 bases each). Germline V gene lookup returns CDR1 LGHDT and CDR2 YNNKEL (reference sequence). Deletions cut 4 bases from V and 4 bases from J, with 17 bases between. The CDR3 runs to 15 residues. CDR3 nucleotides: TGTGCCAGCAGCCTAAATACGGGACCGCGGTACGAGCAGTACTTC. This gives the protein CASSLNTGPRYEQYF.

The chain joins TRBV19 to TRBJ1-2, with D possibly being TRBD1 (5 bases). Trimming removed 3 bases from V and 13 bases from J, with 12 bases in between. This CDR3 comprises 11 residues. Per the germline V gene, CDR1 is LNHDA and CDR2 is SQIVND (reference sequence). CDR3 nucleotide sequence: TGTGCCAGTAGTATCGCAGGGAGGAGCACCTTC. Translation: CASSIAGRSTF.

The rearrangement joins TRBV12-3 or TRBV12-4 to TRBJ2-7, with D unresolved. Trimming stripped 3 bases from V and 2 bases from J, with 8 bases between. The CDR3 extends over 13 amino acids. CDR3 residues: CASSFSAAYEQYF. The CDR3 DNA reads TGTGCCAGCAGTTTCTCAGCAGCCTACGAGCAGTACTTC.

CDR3 nucleotides: TGTGCCAGCAGTGTTAGGGTTGCAACTAATGAAAAACTGTTTTTT. It is translated as CASSVRVATNEKLFF. The chain joins TRBV6-4 to TRBJ1-4; D unresolved. V was clipped by 4 bases and J by 0 bases, with 9 bases between them. This CDR3 is built from 15 residues. Germline-derived CDR1 and CDR2 are MRHNA and SNTAGT.

This rearrangement joins TRBV2 to TRBJ2-5, with D perhaps being TRBD1 or TRBD2 (5 bases each). Germline CDR1 reads SNHLY; CDR2 reads FYNNEI. The V and J ends lost 7 bases and 4 bases respectively, with 22 bases between them. This CDR3 has 16 amino acids. The CDR3 protein is CASIRGPNPSRETQYF. In nucleotides, the CDR3 is TGTGCCAGCATAAGGGGACCGAACCCTTCCAGAGAGACCCAGTACTTC.

The CDR3 DNA sequence: TGTGCCAGTAGTATCCTGACGGGGGGAGCTTTCTTT. As protein: CASSILTGGAFF. V and J are TRBV19 and TRBJ1-1; D might be TRBD1 (5 bases). Germline V gene data show CDR1 as LNHDA and CDR2 as SQIVND (reference sequence). Trimming stripped 3 bases from V and 10 bases from J, with 12 bases between. The CDR3 spans 12 residues. Full variable domain (remainder filled in from reference TRBV19 and TRBJ1-1): DGGITQSPKYLFRKEGQNVTLSCEQNLNHDAMYWYRQDPGQGLRLIYYSQIVNDFQKGDIAEGYSVSREKKESFPLTVTSAQKNPTAFYLCASSILTGGAFFGQGTRLTVV.